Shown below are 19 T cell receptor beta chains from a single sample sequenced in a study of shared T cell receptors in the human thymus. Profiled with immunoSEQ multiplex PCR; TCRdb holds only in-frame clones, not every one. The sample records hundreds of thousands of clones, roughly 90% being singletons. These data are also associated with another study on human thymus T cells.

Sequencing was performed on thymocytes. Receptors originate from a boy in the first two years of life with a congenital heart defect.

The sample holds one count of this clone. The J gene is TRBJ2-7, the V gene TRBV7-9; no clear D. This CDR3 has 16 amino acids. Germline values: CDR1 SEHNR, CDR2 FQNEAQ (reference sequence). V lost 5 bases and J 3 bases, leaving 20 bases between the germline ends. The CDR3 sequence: CASSVDGGSWVYEQYF. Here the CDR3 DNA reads TGTGCCAGCAGCGTAGACGGTGGTAGCTGGGTCTACGAGCAGTACTTC.

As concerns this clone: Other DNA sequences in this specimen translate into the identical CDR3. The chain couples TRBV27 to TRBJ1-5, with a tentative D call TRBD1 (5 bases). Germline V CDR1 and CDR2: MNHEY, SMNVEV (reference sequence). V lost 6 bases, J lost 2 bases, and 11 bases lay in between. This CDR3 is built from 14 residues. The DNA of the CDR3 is TGTGCCAGCAGCCTGAGCAGGGGCAATCAGCCCCAGCATTTT. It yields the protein CASSLSRGNQPQHF.

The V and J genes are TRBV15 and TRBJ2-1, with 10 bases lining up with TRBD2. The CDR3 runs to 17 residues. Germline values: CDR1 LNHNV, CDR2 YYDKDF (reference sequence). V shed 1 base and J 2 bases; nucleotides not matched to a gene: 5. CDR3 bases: TGTGCCACCAGCAGAGTCGCTAGCGGGAGACCCTACAATGAGCAGTTCTTC. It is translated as CATSRVASGRPYNEQFF.

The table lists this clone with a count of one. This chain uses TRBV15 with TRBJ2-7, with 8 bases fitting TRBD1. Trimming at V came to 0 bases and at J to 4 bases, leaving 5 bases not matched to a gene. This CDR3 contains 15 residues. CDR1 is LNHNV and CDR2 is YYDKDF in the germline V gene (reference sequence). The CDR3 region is CATSRDKNRGYEQYF. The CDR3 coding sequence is TGTGCCACCAGCAGAGATAAGAACAGGGGGTACGAGCAGTACTTC.

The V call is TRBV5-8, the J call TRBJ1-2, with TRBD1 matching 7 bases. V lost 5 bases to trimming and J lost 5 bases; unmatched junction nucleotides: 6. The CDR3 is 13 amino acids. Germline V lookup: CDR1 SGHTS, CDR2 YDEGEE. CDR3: CASRPGTEYGYTF. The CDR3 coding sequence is TGTGCCAGCAGGCCCGGGACAGAATATGGCTACACCTTC.

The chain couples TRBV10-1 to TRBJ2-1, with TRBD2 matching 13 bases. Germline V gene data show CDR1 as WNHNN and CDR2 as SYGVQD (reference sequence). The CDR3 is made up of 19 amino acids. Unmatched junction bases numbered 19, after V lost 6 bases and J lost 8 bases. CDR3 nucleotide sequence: TGCGCCAGCAGCGCAGGACTAGCGGGAGTGGAGGGGGACCCCCATGAGCAGTTCTTC. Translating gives CASSAGLAGVEGDPHEQFF.

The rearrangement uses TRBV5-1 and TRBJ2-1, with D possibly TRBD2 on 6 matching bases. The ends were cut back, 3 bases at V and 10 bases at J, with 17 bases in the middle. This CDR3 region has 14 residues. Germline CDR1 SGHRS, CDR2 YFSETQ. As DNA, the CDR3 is TGCGCCAGCAGCTGGGGGGTTCTAGCTGGGGAGCAGTTCTTC. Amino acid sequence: CASSWGVLAGEQFF.

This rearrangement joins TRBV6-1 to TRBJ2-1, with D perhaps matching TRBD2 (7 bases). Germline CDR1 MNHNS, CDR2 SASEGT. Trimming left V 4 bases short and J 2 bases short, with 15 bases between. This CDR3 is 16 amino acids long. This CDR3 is CASSAKGEGTYNEQFF. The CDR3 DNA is TGTGCCAGCAGTGCGAAGGGGGAGGGGACCTACAATGAGCAGTTCTTC.

The CDR3 region is CASSESNRGRGDTQYF. The CDR3 nucleotides are TGCGCCAGCAGCGAATCTAACAGGGGGAGGGGAGATACGCAGTATTTT. The genes are TRBV5-1 and TRBJ2-3, with D possibly TRBD1 on 8 matching bases. Germline CDR1 SGHRS, CDR2 YFSETQ. The CDR3 length is 16 residues. V lost 4 bases and J lost 5, with 20 bases in between.

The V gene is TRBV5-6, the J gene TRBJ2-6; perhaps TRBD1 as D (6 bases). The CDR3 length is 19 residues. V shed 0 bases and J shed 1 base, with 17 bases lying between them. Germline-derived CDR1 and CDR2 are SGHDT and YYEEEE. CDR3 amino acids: CASSLDSGTPVSGANVLTF. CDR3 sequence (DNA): TGTGCCAGCAGCTTGGACTCCGGGACACCGGTATCTGGGGCCAACGTCCTGACTTTC.

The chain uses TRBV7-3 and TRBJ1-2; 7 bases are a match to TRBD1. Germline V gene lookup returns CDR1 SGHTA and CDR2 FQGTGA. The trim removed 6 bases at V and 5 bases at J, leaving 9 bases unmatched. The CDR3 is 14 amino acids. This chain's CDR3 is CASRFTGALYGYTF. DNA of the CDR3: TGTGCCAGCAGGTTTACAGGGGCCCTATATGGCTACACCTTC. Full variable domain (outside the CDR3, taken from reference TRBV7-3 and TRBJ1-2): GAGVSQTPSNKVTEKGKYVELRCDPISGHTALYWYRQSLGQGPEFLIYFQGTGAADDSGLPNDRFFAVRPEGSVSTLKIQRTERGDSAVYLCASRFTGALYGYTFGSGTRLTVV.

CDR3 loop: CASSVDRGTTSGREGTGELFF. For the CDR3, the DNA is TGCGCCAGCAGCGTCGACAGGGGTACTACTAGCGGGAGAGAAGGCACCGGGGAGCTGTTTTTT. The chain is built from TRBV5-1 and TRBJ2-2; TRBD2 agrees at 11 bases. This CDR3 is built from 21 residues. J was trimmed by 4 bases and V by 4 bases; bases with no gene match: 21. Germline CDR1 is SGHRS and CDR2 is YFSETQ.

The CDR3 loop is CACPLGTQATNEQFF. The CDR3 coding sequence is TGTGCCTGTCCCCTTGGAACTCAGGCTACTAATGAGCAGTTCTTC. V is TRBV30 and J is TRBJ2-1, with D hard to call. Trimming took 6 bases from V and 7 from J, leaving 22 bases between them. Germline V CDR1 and CDR2: GTSNPN, SVGIG (reference sequence). The CDR3 extends over 15 amino acids.

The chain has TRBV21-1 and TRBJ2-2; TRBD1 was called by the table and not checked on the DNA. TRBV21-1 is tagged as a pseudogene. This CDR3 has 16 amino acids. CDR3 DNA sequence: TGTGCCAGCAGCACGTCGGACAAGGGCTGGGGCGGGGAGCTGTTTTTT. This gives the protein CASSTSDKGWGGELFF.

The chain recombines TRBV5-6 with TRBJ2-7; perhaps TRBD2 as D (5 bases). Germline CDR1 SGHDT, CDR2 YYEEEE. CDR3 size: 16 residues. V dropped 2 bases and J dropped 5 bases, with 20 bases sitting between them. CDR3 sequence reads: CASSLSLGSPIDEQYF. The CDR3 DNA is TGTGCCAGCAGCTTATCTCTAGGGAGCCCGATCGACGAGCAGTACTTC.

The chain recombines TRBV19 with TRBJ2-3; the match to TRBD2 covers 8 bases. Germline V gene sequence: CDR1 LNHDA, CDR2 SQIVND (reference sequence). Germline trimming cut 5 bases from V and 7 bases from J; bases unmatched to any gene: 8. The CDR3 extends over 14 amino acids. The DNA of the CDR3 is TGTGCCAGTAGTTGGGACTCGGGGGGGAATACGCAGTATTTT. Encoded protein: CASSWDSGGNTQYF.

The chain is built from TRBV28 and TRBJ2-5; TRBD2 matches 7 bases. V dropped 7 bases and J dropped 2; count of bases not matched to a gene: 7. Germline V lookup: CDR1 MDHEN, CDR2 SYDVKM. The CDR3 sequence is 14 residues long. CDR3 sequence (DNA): TGTGCCAGCACCCCTCGGGACTATCAAGAGACCCAGTACTTC. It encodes CASTPRDYQETQYF.

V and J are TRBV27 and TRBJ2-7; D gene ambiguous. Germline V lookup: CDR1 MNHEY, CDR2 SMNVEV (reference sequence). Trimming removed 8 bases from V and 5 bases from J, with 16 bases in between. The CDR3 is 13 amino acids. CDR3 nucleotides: TGTGCCAGCCGACTCGTAGGAACCCACGAGCAGTACTTC. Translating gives CASRLVGTHEQYF.

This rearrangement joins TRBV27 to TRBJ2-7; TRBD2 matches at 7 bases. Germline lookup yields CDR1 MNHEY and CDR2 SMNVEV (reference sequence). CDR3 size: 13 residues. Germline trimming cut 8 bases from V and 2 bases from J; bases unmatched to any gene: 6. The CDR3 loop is CASGASGAYEQYF. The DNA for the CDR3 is TGTGCCAGCGGCGCTAGCGGCGCCTACGAGCAGTACTTC.